Presented here are 6 T cell receptor beta chains from one specimen sequenced in a study of cytomegalovirus exposure and HLA in healthy donors. Primers: 60 Vbeta forward and 13 Jbeta reverse. Clones were read by immunoSEQ multiplex PCR, and TCRdb kept only the in-frame ones, dropping some. The repertoire holds 130,000 or so clones, with about 8.6% as singletons. Sample: PBMCs. These receptors were collected from a woman aged 40 to 50 in good health and CMV-seropositive.

This clone was counted a few times. The rearrangement joins TRBV5-1 to TRBJ2-7, with D tentatively TRBD2 (6 bases). This CDR3 has 14 amino acids. V shed 5 bases and J shed 5 bases, with 17 bases lying between them. CDR1 and CDR2 (germline): SGHRS, YFSETQ. CDR3 nucleotide sequence: TGCGCCAGCAGATCAGGGCAGGGAGGACACGAGCAGTACTTC. Translated, it gives CASRSGQGGHEQYF.

The V gene is TRBV6-5, the J gene TRBJ2-7; D is possibly TRBD1 (6 bases). From germline, CDR1 is MNHEY and CDR2 SVGAGI. Trimming stripped 4 bases from V and 4 bases from J, with 20 bases between. The CDR3 length is 16 residues. The CDR3 reads CASSSPGRGRGYEQYF. For the CDR3, the DNA is TGTGCCAGCAGTTCCCCGGGTAGGGGGAGAGGTTACGAGCAGTACTTC.

The chain carries TRBV7-9 and TRBJ2-2, with 11 bases fitting TRBD2. This CDR3 is 15 amino acids long. Germline trimming cut 6 bases from V and 5 bases from J; bases unmatched to any gene: 5. Germline V CDR1 and CDR2: SEHNR, FQNEAQ (reference sequence). The DNA for the CDR3 is TGTGCCAGCAGAAGTAGCGGGGGGGCGACCGGGGAGCTGTTTTTT. It translates to CASRSSGGATGELFF.

Notes on this clone: The same CDR3 can be traced to other DNA sequences in this sample. The chain is built from TRBV9 and TRBJ2-2; D is undetermined. Trimming took 4 bases from V and 2 from J, leaving 3 bases between them. The CDR3 length is 12 residues. Germline CDR1 reads SGDLS; CDR2 reads YYNGEE. The CDR3 reads CASSLNTGELFF. The CDR3 DNA follows: TGTGCCAGCAGCCTTAACACCGGGGAGCTGTTTTTT.

The genes are TRBV6-1 and TRBJ1-6; a possible D gene is TRBD1 (6 bases). CDR1 and CDR2 (germline): MNHNS, SASEGT. Trimming shortened V by 1 base and J by 8 bases, and 12 bases separated the two germline ends. This CDR3 has 15 residues. The CDR3 reads CASSEVRGGYSPLHF. CDR3 nucleotides: TGTGCCAGCAGTGAAGTCAGGGGAGGGTATTCACCCCTCCACTTT.

This clone was seen a few times. V usage is TRBV11-3 and J usage is TRBJ1-1; D is unclear. The CDR3 sequence is 13 residues long. Per the germline V gene, CDR1 is SGHNT and CDR2 is YENEEA. Trimming pared 2 bases from V and 6 bases from J, leaving 10 bases between. The CDR3 DNA is TGTGCCAGCAGCTTAAATGCGGACTCTGAAGCTTTCTTT. It translates to CASSLNADSEAFF.